These 6 T cell receptor beta chains were sequenced from one sample in a study of Ad26.COV2.S vaccination and SARS-CoV-2 variants. Sample treatment: over 15 received Ad26.COV2.S at low or high dose, single or two shots; 5 received placebo; per-sample allocation not given. Collection of samples fell on day 63 after the first vaccine or placebo injection. Only in-frame clones appear in the TCRdb table, and some are missing; sequencing was by immunoSEQ multiplex PCR. The table includes under 550,000 clones, approximately 90% detected once. The sequenced sample was peripheral blood, obtained in a trial of Ad26.COV2.S vaccine versus placebo. These receptors all come from a person between 18 and 65 years old who received the Ad26.COV2.S COVID-19 vaccine or a placebo.

The J gene is TRBJ1-5, the V gene TRBV28; possibly TRBD1 for D (5 bases). The CDR3 contains 14 residues. The V end was cut by 9 bases, the J end by 3 bases, with 15 bases between. Germline assignment: CDR1 MDHEN and CDR2 SYDVKM. The CDR3 DNA sequence: TGTGCCAGTAACATTAGGGGACCCAATCAGCCCCAGCATTTT. Translation gives CASNIRGPNQPQHF.

The rearrangement uses TRBV6-4 and TRBJ1-1; no clear D. Germline V lookup: CDR1 MRHNA, CDR2 SNTAGT. The V end lost 5 bases, the J end lost 1 base, and 8 bases lay between the germline ends. CDR3 size: 13 residues. The CDR3 spells CASSRTENTEAFF. Here the CDR3 DNA reads TGTGCCAGCAGTAGAACAGAGAACACTGAAGCTTTCTTT.

J is TRBJ2-7 and V is TRBV11-2; 8 nucleotides match TRBD1. This CDR3 is built from 15 residues. Germline CDR1 is SGHAT and CDR2 is FQNNGV. With V trimmed by 1 base and J by 3 bases, 5 bases remained unmatched. CDR3 protein: CASSLGPGQVYEQYF. Here the CDR3 DNA reads TGTGCCAGCAGCTTAGGACCGGGACAGGTCTACGAGCAGTACTTC. Full variable domain (missing parts from reference TRBV11-2 and TRBJ2-7): EAGVAQSPRYKIIEKRQSVAFWCNPISGHATLYWYQQILGQGPKLLIQFQNNGVVDDSQLPKDRFSAERLKGVDSTLKIQPAKLEDSAVYLCASSLGPGQVYEQYFGPGTRLTVT.

The chain uses TRBV6-6 and TRBJ2-1; 8 bases fit TRBD2. Germline V gene data show CDR1 as MNHNY and CDR2 as SVGAGI (reference sequence). This CDR3 contains 16 residues. V shed 0 bases, J shed 7 bases, and the junction held 8 bases outside the gene matches. The CDR3, as DNA: TGTGCCAGCAGTTACTCCGCGGGGGGCGCGGGGAATGAGCAGTTCTTC. The encoded protein is CASSYSAGGAGNEQFF.

The rearrangement uses TRBV2 and TRBJ2-3; TRBD1 agrees at 7 bases. This CDR3 has 14 amino acids. The germline V gene has CDR1 SNHLY and CDR2 FYNNEI. Unmatched junction bases numbered 6, after V lost 7 bases and J lost 2 bases. CDR3 coding DNA: TGTGCCAGCACACAGGGGTTAGTCACAGATACGCAGTATTTT. Protein sequence: CASTQGLVTDTQYF.

This clone was detected only a few times. The chain uses TRBV19 and TRBJ1-5; D ambiguous. With 3 bases removed from V and 3 bases from J, the gap between germline ends came to 6 bases. Germline CDR1 LNHDA, CDR2 SQIVND (reference sequence). The CDR3 sequence is 13 residues long. The CDR3 reads CASSIEANQPQHF. DNA for the CDR3: TGTGCCAGTAGTATCGAGGCCAATCAGCCCCAGCATTTT.